The 10 T cell receptor beta chains reported below all come from one sample, sequenced in a study of shared clonotypes between healthy human individuals. TCRdb's copy holds only in-frame clones and misses some; the assay was immunoSEQ multiplex PCR. The profile covers 2,500,000 or so clones, with 90% to 95% appearing a single time and approximately 0.37% taken by the ten largest. The sequencing sample was made of naive CD4+ T cells from PBMCs. Described subset: CD45RA+ positively selected. The receptor source for this set is a man between 18 and 29 years old in good health. Some clones in this sample may be carry-over from other donors' samples.

Worth noting for this clone: Other DNA sequences in the sample encode the same CDR3. This sequence joins TRBV28 and TRBJ1-2; D is ambiguous. CDR1 and CDR2 from the germline V gene are MDHEN and SYDVKM. The CDR3 is 11 residues long. Deletions cut 6 bases from V and 1 base from J, with 3 bases between. The CDR3 here is CASRLNYGYTF. CDR3 DNA: TGTGCCAGCAGACTTAACTATGGCTACACCTTC.

This clone has only one observation. The genes are TRBV7-8 and TRBJ2-7; 7 nucleotides line up with TRBD2. V gave up 5 bases and J gave up 6 bases; unmatched junction bases: 7. CDR3 size: 13 residues. Germline V gene data show CDR1 as SGHVS and CDR2 as FQNEAQ. The CDR3 sequence: CASSTQRDGEQYF. CDR3 DNA sequence: TGTGCCAGCAGCACCCAGCGGGACGGCGAGCAGTACTTC.

The chain has TRBV6-5 and TRBJ2-5, with 9 bases identical to TRBD1. V lost 6 bases and J lost 11; bases outside the gene matches: 16. Germline V gene sequence: CDR1 MNHEY, CDR2 SVGAGI. The CDR3 runs to 15 residues. The CDR3 spells CASSRDRAERSEQYF. The CDR3 DNA follows: TGTGCCAGCAGCCGGGACAGGGCGGAGAGGTCGGAGCAGTACTTC.

Regarding this clone: The same CDR3 also results from other DNA sequences found in this sample. The CDR3 spells CASSSQGAGETQYF. In DNA form, the CDR3 reads TGCGCCAGCAGCTCACAGGGGGCCGGGGAGACCCAGTACTTC. The V and J genes are TRBV5-1 and TRBJ2-5, with 9 nucleotides matching TRBD1. The CDR3 runs 14 residues. Germline CDR1 is SGHRS and CDR2 is YFSETQ. V trimming: 3 bases; J trimming: 5 bases; junction bases outside the gene matches: 5.

This clone was seen once. This chain joins TRBV9 and TRBJ1-3; 8 bases are shared with TRBD1. Germline V CDR1 and CDR2: SGDLS, YYNGEE. Trimming at V came to 0 bases and at J to 4 bases, leaving 6 bases not matched to a gene. The CDR3 runs to 16 residues. The CDR3 sequence: CASSVGAGGAGNTIYF. The CDR3 DNA sequence: TGTGCCAGCAGCGTAGGGGCAGGGGGCGCCGGAAACACCATATATTTT.

The rearrangement uses TRBV5-1 and TRBJ1-2; D gene uncertain. CDR3 size: 13 residues. Deletions cut 1 base from V and 8 bases from J, with 12 bases between. Germline CDR1 is SGHRS and CDR2 is YFSETQ. Here the CDR3 reads CASSLRVQGGYTF. The CDR3 DNA follows: TGCGCCAGCAGCTTGCGAGTCCAAGGGGGCTACACCTTC.

The chain links TRBV11-2 to TRBJ2-7; possibly TRBD1 for D (6 bases). Germline V gene data show CDR1 as SGHAT and CDR2 as FQNNGV. Trimming stripped 4 bases from V and 7 bases from J, with 17 bases between. The CDR3 loop spans 14 amino acids. For the CDR3, the DNA is TGTGCCAGCAGCTCTATACGGGGACACAATGAGCAGTACTTC. It yields the protein CASSSIRGHNEQYF.

The V and J genes are TRBV5-1 and TRBJ2-3; no firm D call. CDR3 length: 16 amino acids. With 1 base removed from V and 2 bases from J, the gap between germline ends came to 14 bases. CDR1 and CDR2 from the germline V gene are SGHRS and YFSETQ. The CDR3 coding sequence is TGCGCCAGCAGCTTGCCCCTTAACACGGACACAGATACGCAGTATTTT. It specifies CASSLPLNTDTDTQYF.

This rearrangement joins TRBV7-9 to TRBJ2-1; D gene ambiguous. CDR3 size: 12 residues. The germline CDR1 and CDR2 sequences are SEHNR and FQNEAQ (reference sequence). Trimming cost V 2 bases and J 9 bases, with 8 bases left between them. DNA for the CDR3: TGTGCCAGCAGCTTATCGAATAGTGAGCAGTTCTTC. Protein: CASSLSNSEQFF.

J is TRBJ1-1 and V is TRBV10-1, with D unclear. Germline V gene sequence: CDR1 WNHNN, CDR2 SYGVQD (reference sequence). This CDR3 region has 15 residues. Trimming left V 8 bases short and J 6 bases short, with 22 bases between. CDR3 bases: TGCGCCAGCCTCAGTTTGGACGATCTATCCCCTGAAGCTTTCTTT. Translating it yields CASLSLDDLSPEAFF.